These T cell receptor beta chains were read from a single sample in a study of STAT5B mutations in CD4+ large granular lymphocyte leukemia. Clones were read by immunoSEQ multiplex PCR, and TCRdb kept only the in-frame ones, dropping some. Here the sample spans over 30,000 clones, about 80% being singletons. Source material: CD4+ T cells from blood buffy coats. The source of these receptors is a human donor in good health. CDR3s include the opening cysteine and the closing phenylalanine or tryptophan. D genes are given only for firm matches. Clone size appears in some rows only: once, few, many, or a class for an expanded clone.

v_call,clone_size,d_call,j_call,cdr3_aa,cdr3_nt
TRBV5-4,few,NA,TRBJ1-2,CASSSPTLPGRSYGYTF,TGTGCCAGCAGCTCCCCCACCCTACCGGGACGGAGCTATGGCTACACCTTC
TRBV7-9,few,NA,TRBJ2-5,CASSSGMETQYF,TGTGCCAGCAGCTCGGGGATGGAGACCCAGTACTTC
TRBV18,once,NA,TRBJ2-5,CASSLVRATETQYF,TGTGCCAGCTCACTAGTACGGGCTACGGAGACCCAGTACTTC
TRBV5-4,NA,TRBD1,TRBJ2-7,CASSGKDRGQNYEQYF,TGTGCCAGCAGCGGAAAGGACAGGGGGCAAAACTACGAGCAGTACTTC
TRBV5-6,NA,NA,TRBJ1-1,CASSPRDPGRTEAFF,TGTGCCAGCAGCCCCCGGGACCCCGGACGGACTGAAGCTTTCTTT
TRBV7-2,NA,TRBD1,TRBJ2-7,CASSFGRGLEQYF,TGTGCCAGCAGCTTTGGCAGGGGGCTTGAGCAGTACTTC
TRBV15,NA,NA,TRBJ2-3,CATSLSPPDTQYF,TGTGCCACCAGCCTCAGCCCACCAGATACGCAGTATTTT
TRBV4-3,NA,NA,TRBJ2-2,CASSQEGAGGELFF,TGCGCCAGCAGCCAAGAGGGGGCCGGCGGGGAGCTGTTTTTT
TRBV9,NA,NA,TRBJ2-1,CASSDAAGTNEQFF,TGTGCCAGCAGCGACGCAGCGGGCACCAATGAGCAGTTCTTC
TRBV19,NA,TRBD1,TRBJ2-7,CASSILTGLEQYF,TGTGCCAGTAGTATTTTGACAGGGCTCGAGCAGTACTTC
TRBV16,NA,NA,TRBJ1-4,CASSQLSEKLFF,TGTGCCAGCAGCCAATTGAGTGAAAAACTGTTTTTT
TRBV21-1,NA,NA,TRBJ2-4,CASNMVSATSQGAGAKNIQYF,TGTGCCAGCAACATGGTGTCCGCAACGTCACAGGGGGCGGGGGCCAAAAACATTCAGTACTTC
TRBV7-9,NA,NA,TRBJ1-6,CASSLVGAAYNSPLHF,TGTGCCAGCAGCTTAGTCGGGGCAGCCTATAATTCACCCCTCCACTTT
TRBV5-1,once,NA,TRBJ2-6,CASSLAGAGANVLTF,TGCGCCAGCAGCTTGGCAGGGGCTGGGGCCAACGTCCTGACTTTC
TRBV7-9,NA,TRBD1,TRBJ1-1,CASAPGGITEAFF,TGTGCCAGCGCGCCAGGGGGTATCACTGAAGCTTTCTTT
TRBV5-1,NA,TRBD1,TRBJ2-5,CASSLRTGTGSETQYF,TGCGCCAGCAGCTTAAGAACCGGGACAGGGAGTGAGACCCAGTACTTC
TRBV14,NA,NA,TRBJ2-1,CASSQDRQFSHPYNEQFF,TGTGCCAGCAGCCAAGATCGCCAGTTCTCTCATCCCTACAATGAGCAGTTCTTC
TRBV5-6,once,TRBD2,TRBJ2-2,CASSSLRLAGTTGELFF,TGTGCCAGCAGCTCTCTCAGGCTAGCGGGGACCACCGGGGAGCTGTTTTTT
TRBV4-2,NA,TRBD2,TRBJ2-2,CASSRTRLAGGNTGELFF,TGTGCCAGCAGCCGAACTCGCCTAGCGGGAGGGAACACCGGGGAGCTGTTTTTT
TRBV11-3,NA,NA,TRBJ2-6,CASSYRVSGANVLTF,TGTGCCAGCAGCTACAGGGTCTCTGGGGCCAACGTCCTGACTTTC
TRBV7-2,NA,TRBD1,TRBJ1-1,CASSSQGAGTEAFF,TGTGCCAGCAGCTCCCAGGGGGCAGGCACTGAAGCTTTCTTT
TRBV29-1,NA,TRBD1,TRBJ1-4,CSVRLRTGNEKLFF,TGCAGCGTTAGGTTAAGGACAGGGAATGAAAAACTGTTTTTT
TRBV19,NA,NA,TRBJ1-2,CASSIEPGTNYGYTF,TGTGCCAGTAGTATCGAACCGGGAACTAACTATGGCTACACCTTC
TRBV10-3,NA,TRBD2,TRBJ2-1,CAISGRLAGTYNEQFF,TGTGCCATCAGTGGTAGACTAGCGGGGACCTACAATGAGCAGTTCTTC
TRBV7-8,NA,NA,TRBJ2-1,CASSSGQLSYNEQFF,TGTGCCAGCAGCAGCGGACAGCTCTCCTACAATGAGCAGTTCTTC
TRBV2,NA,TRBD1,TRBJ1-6,CASSGQARLNSPLHF,TGTGCCAGCAGCGGACAGGCCCGCCTAAATTCACCCCTCCACTTT
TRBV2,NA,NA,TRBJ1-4,CASRRQSATNEKLFF,TGTGCCAGCAGGCGACAATCTGCAACTAATGAAAAACTGTTTTTT